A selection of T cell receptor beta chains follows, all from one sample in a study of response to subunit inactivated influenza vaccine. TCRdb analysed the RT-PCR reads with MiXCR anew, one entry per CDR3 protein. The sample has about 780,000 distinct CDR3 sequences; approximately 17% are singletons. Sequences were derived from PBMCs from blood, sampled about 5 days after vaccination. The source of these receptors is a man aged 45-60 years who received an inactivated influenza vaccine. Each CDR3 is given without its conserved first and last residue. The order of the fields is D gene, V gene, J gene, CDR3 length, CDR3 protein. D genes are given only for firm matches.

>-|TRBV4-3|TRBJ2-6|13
ASSQESSGANVLT
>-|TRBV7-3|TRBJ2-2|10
ASSLGIGELF
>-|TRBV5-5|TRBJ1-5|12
ASSQLPTNQPQH
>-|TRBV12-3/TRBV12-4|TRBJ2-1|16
ASSPPRGHLSSYNEQF
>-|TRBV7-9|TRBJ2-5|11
ASSQASQETQY
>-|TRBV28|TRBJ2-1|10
ASSLAGSEQF
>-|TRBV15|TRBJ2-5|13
ATSRDWPSQETQY
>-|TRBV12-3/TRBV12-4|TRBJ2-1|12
ASSLELGRNEQF
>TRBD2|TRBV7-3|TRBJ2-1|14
ASSVNPAGADNEQF
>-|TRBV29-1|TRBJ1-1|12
SVDRGGFGTEAF
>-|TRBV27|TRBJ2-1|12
ASSLVRGEGEQF
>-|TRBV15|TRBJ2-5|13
ATSRDGGGQETQY
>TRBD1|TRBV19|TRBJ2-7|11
ASADRAHDEQY
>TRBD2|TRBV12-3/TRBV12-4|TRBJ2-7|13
ASSFGRGETYEQY
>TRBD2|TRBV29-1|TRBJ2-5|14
SVEIQREISPETQY
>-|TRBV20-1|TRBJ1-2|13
SARDLAGSAAGYT
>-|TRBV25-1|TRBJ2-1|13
ASSELRAWGNEQF
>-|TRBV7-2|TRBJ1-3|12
ASSLGRGGNTIY
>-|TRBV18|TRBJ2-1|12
ASSPGNRYNEQF
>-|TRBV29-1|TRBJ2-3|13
SVGAQGSFTDTQY
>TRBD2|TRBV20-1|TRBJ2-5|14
SASFASGGVQETQY
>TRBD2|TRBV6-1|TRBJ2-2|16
ASSENLAGASNTGELF
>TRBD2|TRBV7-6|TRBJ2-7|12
ASSVLAGDGEQY
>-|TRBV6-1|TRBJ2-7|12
ASTPGGPHYEQY
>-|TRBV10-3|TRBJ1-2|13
AIKPQGQGAYGYT
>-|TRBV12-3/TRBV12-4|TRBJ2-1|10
ASSHSGNEQF
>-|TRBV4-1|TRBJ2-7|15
ASSLTSLARDSYEQY
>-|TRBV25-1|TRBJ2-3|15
ASSGLSGRGTTDTQY
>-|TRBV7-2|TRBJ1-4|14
ASSGHSGRSSEKLF
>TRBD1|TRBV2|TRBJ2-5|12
ASSLTQGMETQY
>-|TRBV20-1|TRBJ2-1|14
SPYTGGSTLYNEQF
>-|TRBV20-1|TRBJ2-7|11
SASYQGPDEQY
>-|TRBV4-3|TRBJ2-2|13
ASSQGLGATGELF
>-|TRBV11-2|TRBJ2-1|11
ASRRSSYNEQF
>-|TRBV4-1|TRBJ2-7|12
ASSQVGEDHEQY
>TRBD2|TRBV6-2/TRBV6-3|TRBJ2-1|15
ASSYGRGLAVVGEQF